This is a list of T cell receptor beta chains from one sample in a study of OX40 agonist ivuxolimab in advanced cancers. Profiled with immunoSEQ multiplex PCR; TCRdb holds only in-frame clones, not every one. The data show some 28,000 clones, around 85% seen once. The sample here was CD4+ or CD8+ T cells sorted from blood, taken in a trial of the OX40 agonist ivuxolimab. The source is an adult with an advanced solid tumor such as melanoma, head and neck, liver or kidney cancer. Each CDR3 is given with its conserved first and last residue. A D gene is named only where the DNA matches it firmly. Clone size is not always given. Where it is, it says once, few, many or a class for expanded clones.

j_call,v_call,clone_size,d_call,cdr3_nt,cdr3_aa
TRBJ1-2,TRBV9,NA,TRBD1,TGTGCCAGCAGCGTGACCGACAGGGTTAACTATGGCTACACCTTC,CASSVTDRVNYGYTF
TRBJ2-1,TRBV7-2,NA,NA,TGTGCCAGCAGCTTCTTCCGGGGCAATGAGCAGTTCTTC,CASSFFRGNEQFF
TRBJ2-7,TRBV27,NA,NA,TGTGCCAGCAGCCTACGGGACGCAAGCTCCTACGAGCAGTACTTC,CASSLRDASSYEQYF
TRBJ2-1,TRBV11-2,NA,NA,TGTGCCAGCAGCTTAGATCTCGGGGGCTCCTACAATGAGCAGTTCTTC,CASSLDLGGSYNEQFF
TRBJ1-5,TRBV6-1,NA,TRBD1,TGTGCCATCGGGACAGGGGGCGCCGGTCAGCCCCAGCATTTT,CAIGTGGAGQPQHF
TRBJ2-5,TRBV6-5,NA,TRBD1,TGTGCCAGCAGTTACTCACAGGGGCTCGGGGAGACCCAGTACTTC,CASSYSQGLGETQYF
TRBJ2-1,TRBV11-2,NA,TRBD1,TGTGCCAGCAGCTCGACAGGGAACCACAATGAGCAGTTCTTC,CASSSTGNHNEQFF
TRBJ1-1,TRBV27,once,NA,TGTGCCAGCAGTTCACCCGTTCCGAACACTGAAGCTTTCTTT,CASSSPVPNTEAFF
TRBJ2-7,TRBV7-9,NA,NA,TGTGCCAGCAGCTTAAATCTATACGAGCAGTACTTC,CASSLNLYEQYF
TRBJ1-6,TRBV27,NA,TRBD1,TGTGCCAGCAGTTGGGACAGGGGGAATTCACCCCTCCACTTT,CASSWDRGNSPLHF
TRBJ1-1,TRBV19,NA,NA,TGTGCCAGTACCAATGCCGTAGGGCCCCGGAGGACTGAAGCTTTCTTT,CASTNAVGPRRTEAFF
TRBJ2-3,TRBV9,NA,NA,TGTGCCAGCAGCGAGAGGGGGACAGATACGCAGTATTTT,CASSERGTDTQYF
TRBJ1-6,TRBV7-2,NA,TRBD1,TGTGCCAGCAGCCCCAGGGGGCCCGCCCTCCACTTT,CASSPRGPALHF